This T cell receptor beta chain was recovered during a study of radiotherapy plus CTLA-4 blockade in lung cancer. Clones were sequenced by immunoSEQ multiplex PCR, and TCRdb holds only the in-frame ones, with some missing. The sample has some 27,000 clones, about 76% seen once. From germline, CDR1 is LNHNV and CDR2 YYDKDF (reference sequence). J was trimmed by 0 bases and V by 0 bases; bases with no gene match: 7. This CDR3 is built from 18 residues. This TCR derives from a human donor with non-small cell lung cancer that progressed on radiotherapy plus ipilimumab. The material sequenced was peripheral blood, taken from a patient treated with radiotherapy plus ipilimumab. V and J are TRBV15 and TRBJ1-5; 8 bases agree with TRBD1. The CDR3 coding sequence is TGTGCCACCAGCAGAGATCAGCGGGGACAGGTTAGCAATCAGCCCCAGCATTTT. Translating gives CATSRDQRGQVSNQPQHF. The full variable domain, with the rest looked up from reference TRBV15 and TRBJ1-5, is DAMVIQNPRYQVTQFGKPVTLSCSQTLNHNVMYWYQQKSSQAPKLLFHYYDKDFNNEADTPDNFQSRRPNTSFCFLDIRSPGLGDTAMYLCATSRDQRGQVSNQPQHFGDGTRLSIL.